These 20 T cell receptor beta chains originate from one sample sequenced in a study of CD8 T cells in ankylosing spondylitis. Study outcomes and limitations: Seemingly distinctive of ankylosing spondylitis blood was a TCR beta motif formed by eight highly homologous variants.

For these receptors, no antigen is known. TCRdb recomputed calls from the 5' RACE reads with MiXCR, one row per CDR3 protein. The sample yields some 840,000 distinct CDR3 sequences, roughly 12% seen once. The material sequenced was blood, either unsorted or a sorted T cell fraction (not recorded which). The source is a male donor with ankylosing spondylitis.

The CDR3 sequence is CASSVSPHSDKTGTEAFF. The CDR3 DNA is TGTGCCAGCAGCGTATCCCCTCATTCGGACAAGACGGGCACTGAAGCTTTCTTT. The chain carries TRBV9 and TRBJ1-1, with D maybe TRBD1 (5 bases). The V gene's germline CDR1 is SGDLS and CDR2 YYNGEE. The length of the CDR3 is 18 residues. Trimming removed 1 base at V and 4 bases at J, with 23 bases between. Variable domain in full (rest from reference TRBV9 and TRBJ1-1): DSGVTQTPKHLITATGQRVTLRCSPRSGDLSVYWYQQSLDQGLQFLIQYYNGEERAKGNILERFSAQQFPDLHSELNLSSLELGDSALYFCASSVSPHSDKTGTEAFFGQGTRLTVV.

This clonotype was observed many times. This chain links TRBV20-1 with TRBJ2-7; 11 bases agree with TRBD2. The V gene end was trimmed by 6 bases and the J gene end by 12 bases; junction bases not matched to a gene: 7. CDR1 and CDR2 (germline): DFQATT, SNEGSKA (reference sequence). The CDR3 spans 11 residues. Written as DNA, the CDR3 is TGCAGTGCCGGACTAGCGGGCGCCCGGTACTTC. This gives the protein CSAGLAGARYF.

This clonotype was seen a handful of times. The rearrangement uses TRBV29-1 and TRBJ2-3; 14 nucleotides align to TRBD2. The J segment lost 6 bases and the V segment lost 4 bases, leaving 15 bases of the junction unmatched. The CDR3 totals 18 residues. Germline CDR1 and CDR2: SQVTM and ANQGSEA. The CDR3 loop reads CSVVFGTSGRLRLDTQYF. DNA of the CDR3: TGCAGCGTTGTGTTCGGGACTAGCGGGAGATTGAGGTTGGATACGCAGTATTTT.

The sample holds a few counts of this clonotype. The J gene is TRBJ1-2, the V gene TRBV20-1; tentative D call: TRBD1 (5 bases). The CDR3 runs 14 residues. Trimming took 1 base from V and 2 from J, leaving 11 bases between them. Per germline, CDR1 DFQATT and CDR2 SNEGSKA (reference sequence). The chain's CDR3 is CSARGGSLNYGYTF. The CDR3 nucleotides read TGCAGTGCTAGAGGGGGCTCCTTGAACTATGGCTACACCTTC.

This clonotype was seen a handful of times. The chain links TRBV9 to TRBJ1-4, with D uncertain. V gave up 0 bases and J gave up 8 bases, with 11 bases separating them. The CDR3 runs to 14 residues. The germline V gene has CDR1 SGDLS and CDR2 YYNGEE. The DNA for the CDR3 is TGTGCCAGCAGCGTAGGATTGGGAGAGGAAAAACTGTTTTTT. It specifies CASSVGLGEEKLFF.

This clonotype was seen more than once but under ten times. V gene TRBV29-1 combines with J gene TRBJ1-1; D is unresolved. Deletions cut 4 bases from V and 4 bases from J, with 13 bases between. The CDR3 contains 13 residues. Germline V gene data show CDR1 as SQVTM and CDR2 as ANQGSEA. The CDR3: CSVGWGRGTEAFF. CDR3 bases: TGCAGCGTTGGTTGGGGTAGAGGCACTGAAGCTTTCTTT.

The V gene is TRBV28, the J gene TRBJ2-7; D not certain. The CDR3 has 12 residues. The V and J ends lost 6 bases and 2 bases respectively, with 8 bases between them. CDR1 is MDHEN and CDR2 is SYDVKM in the germline V gene. The CDR3: CASRSGAYEQYF. The CDR3 nucleotides are TGTGCCAGCAGGTCGGGTGCCTACGAGCAGTACTTC.

This chain joins TRBV19 and TRBJ2-3; unclear D gene. The CDR3 has 12 residues. Germline V gene lookup returns CDR1 LNHDA and CDR2 SQIVND (reference sequence). Trimming left V 1 base short and J 10 bases short, with 9 bases between. CDR3 bases: TGTGCCAGTAGTATAGGACCTAAGTCGCAGTATTTT. Its protein product is CASSIGPKSQYF. Using reference TRBV19 and TRBJ2-3 for the parts outside the CDR3, the full variable domain is DGGITQSPKYLFRKEGQNVTLSCEQNLNHDAMYWYRQDPGQGLRLIYYSQIVNDFQKGDIAEGYSVSREKKESFPLTVTSAQKNPTAFYLCASSIGPKSQYFGPGTRLTVL.

The rearrangement uses TRBV7-2 and TRBJ2-1; no reliable D call. Germline CDR1 SGHTA, CDR2 FQGNSA. V dropped 3 bases and J dropped 3 bases, with 9 bases sitting between them. CDR3 length equals 14 residues. The CDR3 loop is CASSFITGYNEQFF. The CDR3 region has the DNA TGTGCCAGCAGCTTTATTACTGGCTACAATGAGCAGTTCTTC.

This clonotype came up many times. The gene calls are TRBV29-1 and TRBJ2-3, with D hard to call. Germline loops: CDR1 SQVTM, CDR2 ANQGSEA. Between the trimmed V and J ends, which lost 2 bases and 4 bases, there was a span of 19 bases. The CDR3 has 16 amino acids. The CDR3 bases are TGCAGCGTTGAAAGCCCCAGCGCAGATTATCCAGATACGCAGTATTTT. As protein: CSVESPSADYPDTQYF.

Many counts were recorded for this clonotype. The chain recombines TRBV12-3 or TRBV12-4 with TRBJ1-2; TRBD1 is a possible D gene (6 bases). Trimming took off 3 bases at V and 5 bases at J, with 7 bases between the two ends. The CDR3 runs to 12 residues. In DNA, the CDR3 is TGTGCCAGCAGTTTCGGGACATATGGCTACACCTTC. Amino acids: CASSFGTYGYTF.

The rearrangement uses TRBV18 and TRBJ2-1; tentative D call: TRBD2 (6 bases). Between the trimmed V and J ends, which lost 1 base and 8 bases, there was a span of 15 bases. The germline V gene encodes CDR1 KGHSH and CDR2 LQKENI. The length of the CDR3 is 15 residues. CDR3 sequence (DNA): TGTGCCAGCTCACCACTAGCGGTCGCGGTGGATGAGCAGTTCTTC. Residues: CASSPLAVAVDEQFF.

The chain has TRBV5-1 and TRBJ2-3; the D call may be TRBD1 or TRBD2 (5 bases each). Germline V lookup: CDR1 SGHRS, CDR2 YFSETQ. The CDR3 extends over 15 amino acids. V lost 0 bases to trimming and J lost 0 bases, with 8 bases between them. Here the CDR3 DNA reads TGCGCCAGCAGCTTGGTTGGGGACAGCACAGATACGCAGTATTTT. This gives the protein CASSLVGDSTDTQYF. The whole variable domain, remainder taken from reference TRBV5-1 and TRBJ2-3, is KAGVTQTPRYLIKTRGQQVTLSCSPISGHRSVSWYQQTPGQGLQFLFEYFSETQRNKGNFPGRFSGRQFSNSRSEMNVSTLELGDSALYLCASSLVGDSTDTQYFGPGTRLTVL.

The chain recombines TRBV7-9 with TRBJ2-5; TRBD1 matches at 8 bases. This CDR3 has 16 residues. Germline CDR1 SEHNR, CDR2 FQNEAQ (reference sequence). V shed 1 base, J shed 4 bases, and the junction held 8 bases outside the gene matches. The CDR3 bases are TGTGCCAGCAGCTTAGGGTCAGGGGGCGTGGGAGAGACCCAGTACTTC. As protein: CASSLGSGGVGETQYF.

In its sample, this clonotype was seen a few times. The V call is TRBV7-8, the J call TRBJ1-5, with D unclear. Trimming stripped 1 base from V and 1 base from J, with 11 bases between. The CDR3 consists of 16 residues. Per germline, CDR1 SGHVS and CDR2 FQNEAQ. The CDR3 DNA reads TGTGCCAGCAGCTTAGGAATGGACTTCAGCAATCAGCCCCAGCATTTT. The encoded protein is CASSLGMDFSNQPQHF.

This clonotype came up a few times. The chain recombines TRBV29-1 with TRBJ2-1; D is possibly TRBD2 (5 bases). There are 14 residues in the CDR3. V lost 5 bases, J lost 2 bases, and 13 bases lay in between. The germline CDR1 and CDR2 sequences are SQVTM and ANQGSEA. Here the CDR3 DNA reads TGCAGCGTTCTGGGAGAACGGACCTACAATGAGCAGTTCTTC. Protein: CSVLGERTYNEQFF.

This clonotype occurred a few times. This chain links TRBV28 with TRBJ2-7; tentatively, D is TRBD1 or TRBD2 (6 bases each). In germline, CDR1 is MDHEN, CDR2 SYDVKM. V was shortened by 6 bases and J by 1 base, with 19 bases between the two germline ends. CDR3 length: 16 residues. CDR3 sequence: CASSLLGGPPSYEQYF. The CDR3 bases are TGTGCCAGCAGCCTCCTGGGGGGCCCTCCTTCCTACGAGCAGTACTTC.

This clonotype was seen repeatedly, ten times or more. The chain recombines TRBV5-1 with TRBJ2-2; D unclear. V was shortened by 1 base and J by 7 bases, with 11 bases between the two germline ends. This CDR3 is 14 amino acids long. Germline CDR1 reads SGHRS; CDR2 reads YFSETQ. CDR3 coding DNA: TGCGCCAGCAGCTTGAGGGATCGCGGCGGGGAGCTGTTTTTT. Its protein is CASSLRDRGGELFF.

V is TRBV4-3 and J is TRBJ2-5, with 7 positions matching TRBD2. Germline V lookup: CDR1 LGHNA, CDR2 YSLEER. The junction had 16 bases not matched to a gene; V was cut back by 2 bases and J by 4 bases. The CDR3 is made up of 18 amino acids. The CDR3: CASSQQIRKQGGRETQYF. CDR3 bases: TGCGCCAGCAGCCAACAAATCCGGAAGCAGGGAGGGAGAGAGACCCAGTACTTC.

The chain has TRBV2 and TRBJ1-3, with 8 bases that match TRBD1. Germline V lookup: CDR1 SNHLY, CDR2 FYNNEI. This CDR3 comprises 15 residues. Losses at the gene ends were 5 bases for V and 5 bases for J; bases not matched to a gene: 8. CDR3 sequence (DNA): TGTGCCAGCAGTAGGGGACAGGCGCCAAGAAACACCATATATTTT. Translation gives CASSRGQAPRNTIYF.